This is a list of T cell receptor beta chains from one sample in a study of T cells in Graves' hyperthyroidism and ophthalmopathy. MiXCR was run by TCRdb on the multiplex PCR reads, yielding one entry per CDR3 protein. The data contain over 700,000 distinct CDR3 sequences, approximately 19% of them singletons. The sequencing sample was made of blood. The receptors shown here come from a woman in her fifties or sixties with Graves' hyperthyroidism that later progressed to Graves' ophthalmopathy. Each CDR3 is given without its conserved first and last residue. A clone size is listed for some rows: how often the clone was seen (once, few, many), or a class if it is expanded.

V gene: TRBV11-2
clone size: -
J gene: TRBJ1-5
CDR3 protein: ASSQAGTDFNQPQH

V gene: TRBV13
clone size: few
J gene: TRBJ2-7
CDR3 protein: ASSANEGTDEQY

V gene: TRBV2
clone size: many
J gene: TRBJ1-1
CDR3 protein: ASSLGQIPNTEAF

V gene: TRBV29-1
clone size: -
J gene: TRBJ2-1
CDR3 protein: SVDEGARGYNEQF

V gene: TRBV19
clone size: -
J gene: TRBJ1-6
CDR3 protein: ASSPWTAANSPLH

V gene: TRBV9
clone size: once
J gene: TRBJ2-2
CDR3 protein: ASSVAPLAGGLWVTGELF

V gene: TRBV10-3
clone size: many
J gene: TRBJ2-7
CDR3 protein: AISESKRTDHEQY

V gene: TRBV10-1
clone size: -
J gene: TRBJ2-3
CDR3 protein: ASSESEGGADTQY

V gene: TRBV7-8
clone size: few
J gene: TRBJ1-5
CDR3 protein: ASSSINQPQH

V gene: TRBV27
clone size: many
J gene: TRBJ2-1
CDR3 protein: ASSLEFATYNEQF